One TCR beta chain is described in this entry. This clonotype was observed a handful of times. The clone's antigen remains unknown. Base-call qualities are not available, and no considerably larger clone is one nucleotide away. This specimen comes from a study of blood T cells in healthy people across ages (dated by TCRdb to between 2014 and 2017). General notes on the study: In model experiments, roughly one uniquely barcoded TCR beta cDNA molecule per two T cells was captured by template switching. To avoid experimental bias, donors of different ages were distributed randomly across sequencing lanes. The study measured age-related changes in TCR beta repertoire diversity using deep sequencing normalized with unique cDNA molecular identifiers. The donors were split into four age groups: young (average about 15 years), middle-aged (roughly 39), aged (62) and long-lived (approximately 80). Using the same blood draw, the study looked at two additional independent replicas of 1 million unique cDNA reads for two donors, one aged 18 to 30 and the other aged 80 or older.

Systemically healthy Caucasian individuals from Russia, 35 to 40 in total and aged about 6 to 100 years, were included as donors. Roughly 10 milliliters of peripheral blood were collected from each donor into EDTA-treated Vacutainer tubes. PBMCs were isolated by Ficoll-Paque density-gradient centrifugation, with at least 6 million obtained per sample. Trizol reagent was used to extract total RNA from PBMCs, with at least 5.5 micrograms per sample. The percentages of naive CD45RAhigh/CD27high T cells were determined by flow cytometry on a PBMC aliquot from every donor. Library preparation employed 5' RACE. These reads were obtained on an Illumina HiSeq 2500. A second roughly 6 to 11 cycle PCR used a sample-barcoded 5' primer and a J-beta primer mix. Each TCR beta cDNA molecule received a unique molecular identifier from a template-switch 5' adaptor carrying 12 random nucleotides. Each sample yielded at least 2.5 million CDR3-containing paired-end reads. The Mint cDNA synthesis kit, primed by a TRBC-specific oligonucleotide, was used to synthesize first-strand cDNA from all RNA. Following uracil-DNA glycosylase treatment, all cDNA underwent a first 18-cycle PCR with the universal primers M1SS and BC2_uni_R. Per the source publication's procedure: For normalization, 1 million high-quality reads were randomly selected from each sample, with every read carrying a distinct molecular identifier. Reads with shared molecular identifiers were discarded instead of being binned into consensus sequences. MiTCR, with a Q25 quality threshold and the strictest error-elimination algorithm, was used for CDR3 identification, clonotype clustering and error correction. A nonparametric unseen species model using Euler transformation provided a lower-bound estimate of total TCR beta diversity. TCRdb trimmed public reads at Q25 via fastp, called clones via MiXCR and kept in-frame beta chains. Every CDR3 protein is listed once, alongside the most common genes and DNA of its rows. The V and J calls here are based on TCRdb, not the publication. The table for this sample lists hundreds of thousands of distinct CDR3 sequences; 50% to 60% of them were counted only once. The ten largest account for 51% of the sample.

V is clipped by 4 bases and J by 3 bases, and the sequence between their germline boundaries is 18 bases long. The CDR3 holds 16 amino acids from the cysteine to the phenylalanine. The sequence is cut down to CDR3 DNA, 48 bases in frame from base 1. The germline V gene (reference sequence) gives CDR1 as MNHEY and CDR2 as SMNVEV. Broader findings and caveats from the paper: The CMV infection status of donors was not known, potentially confounding age-related changes in expanded clonotypes. As age increased, observed TCR beta diversity per million T cells dropped in a roughly linear way, and a significant reduction was already evident by age 40. Compared with the aged group, the long-lived group had more naive CD4+ T cells, fewer expanded clones and increased TCR diversity, suggesting age selection. The percentage of naive T cells measured by flow cytometry correlated strongly with observed TCR beta diversity. Since profiling was done on bulk unsorted PBMCs, naive and antigen-experienced compartments could not be conclusively compared. Estimates of total diversity based on one million sequenced T cells were regarded as lower bounds and as underestimates.

This TCR derives from a man in his sixties in good health. The rearrangement joined TRBV27 to TRBJ1-2; there is no confident call for the D gene. Source material: blood. Here is the DNA: TGTGCCAGCAGTTCCCGGGAACTATTTCTTCACTATGGCTACACCTTC. It is translated as CASSSRELFLHYGYTF.